A selection of T cell receptor beta chains follows, all from one sample in a study of identical twins. One entry per CDR3 protein, called by TCRdb with MiXCR from the 5' RACE reads. The data contain some 1,600,000 distinct CDR3 sequences, less than 40% of them seen just once; the ten biggest clones take up about 0.27%. Sequences were obtained from cord blood. The receptors derive from a newborn girl in good health. The CDR3 runs from the conserved cysteine through the conserved F or W. The order of the fields is clone size, D gene, V gene, J gene, CDR3 protein, CDR3 DNA. D genes are given only for firm matches. Rows give clone size only sometimes, using once, few, many, or a class for an expanded clone.

>few|TRBD1|TRBV7-9|TRBJ1-2
CASSLYRGGHYGYTF
TGTGCCAGCAGCCTGTACAGGGGCGGGCACTATGGCTACACCTTC
>few|NA|TRBV5-1|TRBJ2-7
CASSLLTPMGAEGYEQYF
TGCGCCAGCAGCTTGCTTACCCCGATGGGCGCGGAGGGCTACGAGCAGTACTTC
>few|NA|TRBV11-2|TRBJ2-1
CASSLVRAGFNEQFF
TGTGCCAGCAGCTTAGTCAGGGCGGGTTTCAATGAGCAGTTCTTC
>few|NA|TRBV20-1|TRBJ2-5
CSASSSGTRTAQYF
TGCAGTGCTAGTTCTTCCGGGACTCGCACGGCCCAGTACTTC
>few|NA|TRBV21-1|TRBJ2-4
CASNQGAGAKNIQYF
TGTGCCAGTAACCAGGGGGCCGGAGCCAAAAACATTCAGTACTTC
>few|TRBD2|TRBV27|TRBJ2-7
CASSLASGNPYEQYF
TGTGCCAGCAGTTTAGCTAGCGGGAACCCCTACGAGCAGTACTTC
>NA|TRBD2|TRBV12-3/TRBV12-4|TRBJ2-4
CAGSLSLAGKNIQYF
TGTGCCGGCAGTTTGTCCCTAGCGGGGAAAAACATTCAGTACTTC
>NA|NA|TRBV7-2|TRBJ2-1
CASNQDGSSYNEQFF
TGTGCCAGCAATCAGGACGGTAGCTCCTACAATGAGCAGTTCTTC
>NA|NA|TRBV7-9|TRBJ2-3
CASSLQGGGGTDTQYF
TGTGCCAGCAGCTTGCAAGGTGGGGGTGGCACAGATACGCAGTATTTT
>NA|NA|TRBV10-3|TRBJ1-1
CAISEMGNTEAFF
TGTGCCATCAGTGAGATGGGGAACACTGAAGCTTTCTTT
>NA|TRBD2|TRBV3-1|TRBJ2-5
CASSQGPGTSGLQETQYF
TGTGCCAGCAGCCAAGGTCCGGGGACTAGCGGGCTACAAGAGACCCAGTACTTC
>once|NA|TRBV18|TRBJ2-1
CASSTSTGSNEQFF
TGTGCCAGCTCAACATCAACAGGGTCCAATGAGCAGTTCTTC
>few|NA|TRBV20-1|TRBJ2-7
CSASQSVSEQYF
TGCAGTGCTAGTCAGTCGGTGAGCGAGCAGTACTTC
>NA|NA|TRBV4-1|TRBJ2-7
CASSPIPRGYEQYF
TGCGCCAGCAGCCCGATACCACGGGGCTACGAGCAGTACTTC
>NA|NA|TRBV7-9|TRBJ2-2
CASSLPRLLTGELFF
TGTGCCAGCAGCTTACCGCGACTGCTCACCGGGGAGCTGTTTTTT
>NA|NA|TRBV20-1|TRBJ2-7
CSASSGFTYEQYF
TGCAGTGCTAGTTCGGGCTTCACCTACGAGCAGTACTTC
>few|TRBD2|TRBV30|TRBJ2-7
CAWSSGDYEQYF
TGTGCCTGGAGTAGCGGGGACTACGAGCAGTACTTC